Only a few counts were recorded for the clone carrying this T cell receptor beta chain. Antigen unknown. The TCR beta cDNA libraries contained unique molecular identifiers. MiXCR was run by TCRdb on the PCR reads, yielding one entry per CDR3 protein. Among approximately 770,000 distinct CDR3 sequences listed, just over 45% were seen once. The data were obtained in a study of post-analysis software for immune sequencing data. Across the study: The patients showed relapsing-remitting, secondary progressive and progressive-relapsing multiple sclerosis courses. Regarding the study as a whole: Patients carried roughly 5 TRBV segments more frequently than controls did, and TRBV5-6, TRBV5-1 and TRBV20-1 were among them.

Germline values: CDR1 SQVTM, CDR2 ANQGSEA. Germline trimming cut 7 bases from V and 4 bases from J; bases unmatched to any gene: 9. CDR3 length equals 14 residues. This TCR derives from a girl aged 10-17 years with multiple sclerosis. The chain uses TRBV29-1 and TRBJ2-5; TRBD1 agrees at 10 bases. Sample: blood. The CDR3 bases are TGCAGCGCAACCCAGACAGGGGGCCGAGAGACCCAGTACTTC. Translated: CSATQTGGRETQYF.